This TCR beta chain was retrieved from a study of human T cells and chemical hapten exposure. The study's findings and limits: No change in TCRs above 1 in 1000 frequency was produced by DPC sensitization.

A word on this clonotype: What it binds is unknown.

Each cDNA molecule in the library carried unique molecular identifiers. A single record per CDR3 protein comes from TCRdb applying MiXCR to the RACE reads. The table has 150,000 or so distinct CDR3 sequences, more than 14% seen once. Trimming took off 1 base at V and 7 bases at J, with 13 bases between the two ends. This CDR3 has 15 amino acids. CDR1 SGHTA and CDR2 FQGNSA come from the germline V gene. Time point here: patch test 1, 2 weeks after DPC sensitization. Treatment described: therapeutic diphenylcyclopropenone sensitization with weekly scalp DPC. The receptor was isolated from a woman aged 30 to 39 with alopecia areata. Some clones in this sample may be carry-over from other donors' samples. J is TRBJ1-4 and V is TRBV7-2; D call uncertain. The source material was whole blood, sampled in connection with sensitization to the hapten diphenylcyclopropenone (DPC). The CDR3 sequence is CASSLEGGLGEKLFF. CDR3 nucleotide sequence: TGTGCCAGCAGCTTAGAGGGCGGGTTGGGTGAAAAACTGTTTTTT.